The rows below give T cell receptor beta chains drawn from one sample of a study of post-analysis software for immune sequencing data. TCRdb itself ran the PCR reads through MiXCR, one entry per CDR3 protein. The data show under 200,000 distinct CDR3 sequences, roughly 34% seen once. Sample: blood, taken after autologous hematopoietic stem cell transplantation. The origin of the receptors is a girl aged 10 to 17 with multiple sclerosis. CDR3s include the opening cysteine and the closing phenylalanine or tryptophan. The D gene is left open where the match is weak. Clone size is not always given. Where it is, it says once, few, many or a class for expanded clones.

v_call,j_call,clone_size,d_call,cdr3_aa,cdr3_nt
TRBV5-1,TRBJ2-1,few,-,CASSLEAGSNEQFF,TGCGCCAGCAGCTTGGAGGCGGGATCAAATGAGCAGTTCTTC
TRBV5-1,TRBJ2-3,-,TRBD1,CASSPGTATDTQYF,TGCGCCAGCAGCCCGGGGACAGCAACAGATACGCAGTATTTT
TRBV20-1,TRBJ2-7,-,TRBD2,CSAGGLAGSYEQYF,TGCAGTGCTGGGGGACTAGCGGGATCCTACGAGCAGTACTTC
TRBV9,TRBJ2-1,-,-,CASSVELADLRHEQFF,TGTGCCAGCAGCGTGGAACTAGCCGATCTCCGGCATGAGCAGTTCTTC
TRBV2,TRBJ1-2,few,TRBD1,CASSLGQGPIRGYTF,TGTGCCAGCAGTCTCGGACAGGGACCTATTCGTGGCTACACCTTC
TRBV14,TRBJ2-3,few,-,CASSQEWADTQYF,TGTGCCAGCAGCCAAGAGTGGGCAGATACGCAGTATTTT
TRBV20-1,TRBJ2-7,once,-,CSADSYERYF,TGCAGTGCCGACTCCTACGAGCGGTACTTC
TRBV20-1,TRBJ2-1,few,TRBD2,CSARDQSGSGSYNEQFF,TGCAGTGCTAGAGATCAGAGCGGGAGCGGATCCTACAATGAGCAGTTCTTC
TRBV4-3,TRBJ1-5,-,-,CASSQGVTQPQHF,TGCGCCAGCAGCCAGGGGGTGACCCAGCCCCAGCATTTT
TRBV6-1,TRBJ2-1,few,-,CASSVQGGGEQFF,TGTGCCAGCAGTGTACAGGGTGGTGGTGAGCAGTTCTTC
TRBV7-8,TRBJ2-4,-,-,CASSPPGPIQYF,TGTGCCAGCAGCCCACCGGGGCCGATTCAGTACTTC
TRBV29-1,TRBJ2-5,-,-,CSVENGEAQYF,TGCAGCGTTGAAAATGGTGAGGCCCAGTACTTC
TRBV9,TRBJ2-7,-,TRBD1,CASSVGQGAWYEQYF,TGTGCCAGCAGCGTAGGACAGGGGGCCTGGTACGAGCAGTACTTC
TRBV20-1,TRBJ2-1,once,TRBD2,CSARDLAGRGYNEQFF,TGCAGTGCTAGAGACCTAGCCGGGAGGGGCTACAATGAGCAGTTCTTC
TRBV12-3/TRBV12-4,TRBJ2-1,-,TRBD1,CASSSWTGGGRNEQFF,TGTGCCAGCAGTTCCTGGACAGGGGGAGGAAGGAATGAGCAGTTCTTC
TRBV7-2,TRBJ2-4,-,TRBD2,CASSPGRSGKHPGNIQYF,TGTGCCAGCAGCCCAGGGCGTAGCGGGAAGCATCCGGGAAACATTCAGTACTTC
TRBV2,TRBJ2-3,few,-,CARQASTDTQYF,TGTGCCAGACAGGCTAGCACAGATACGCAGTATTTT
TRBV5-1,TRBJ2-1,many,TRBD2,CASSRMGTSGTNEQFF,TGCGCCAGCAGCCGGATGGGGACTAGCGGGACTAATGAGCAGTTCTTC
TRBV12-3/TRBV12-4,TRBJ2-1,few,-,CASTFGVPRRRLQFF,TGTGCCAGCACCTTCGGGGTTCCCCGGCGTCGGTTGCAGTTCTTC
TRBV7-9,TRBJ2-1,-,TRBD2,CAIGLARNGQFF,TGTGCCATTGGACTAGCGAGGAATGGGCAGTTCTTC
TRBV7-7,TRBJ1-2,few,TRBD1,CASSSTGTGTIYGYTF,TGTGCTAGCAGCTCCACCGGGACAGGGACGATCTATGGCTACACCTTC
TRBV7-9,TRBJ2-1,-,-,CASSLVATMQAGEQFF,TGTGCCAGCAGCTTAGTAGCGACTATGCAGGCCGGTGAGCAGTTCTTC
TRBV9,TRBJ1-2,few,-,CASSVVGNHLNYGYTF,TGTGCCAGCAGCGTAGTCGGCAATCACCTTAACTATGGCTACACCTTC
TRBV6-6,TRBJ2-1,few,TRBD1,CASSDRGPTSVFF,TGTGCCAGCAGCGACAGGGGGCCAACTTCTGTGTTCTTC
TRBV2,TRBJ2-3,-,-,CASSERQGLSTDTQYF,TGTGCCAGCAGTGAGCGCCAGGGCCTCAGCACAGATACGCAGTATTTT
TRBV4-3,TRBJ2-3,-,TRBD2,CASSQDSASGGVDTQYF,TGCGCCAGCAGCCAAGATTCGGCCAGCGGGGGGGTAGATACGCAGTATTTT
TRBV20-1,TRBJ2-3,-,-,CSARDIRDSTDTQYF,TGCAGTGCTAGAGATATACGGGATAGCACAGATACGCAGTATTTT
TRBV6-5,TRBJ1-1,few,-,CASMGGVMNTEAFF,TGTGCCAGCATGGGGGGAGTCATGAACACTGAAGCTTTCTTT
TRBV6-2/TRBV6-3,TRBJ2-7,-,-,CASSYAASAPYVGEQYF,TGTGCCAGCAGTTACGCCGCCTCGGCACCCTACGTGGGCGAGCAGTACTTC
TRBV20-1,TRBJ1-1,few,-,CSALGPSRGWDWAFF,TGCAGTGCTTTAGGCCCGTCAAGAGGGTGGGACTGGGCTTTCTTT
TRBV10-3,TRBJ2-1,many,-,CAISESGGSYNEQFF,TGTGCCATCAGTGAGTCGGGGGGCTCCTACAATGAGCAGTTCTTC
TRBV29-1,TRBJ2-6,many,-,CSVAGSGANVLTF,TGCAGCGTTGCTGGCTCTGGGGCCAACGTCCTGACTTTC
TRBV5-1,TRBJ1-1,-,-,CASSLGGGHTEAFF,TGCGCCAGCAGCTTGGGGGGGGGACACACTGAAGCTTTCTTT
TRBV5-6,TRBJ2-3,few,TRBD1,CASSSGVGQGAADTQYF,TGTGCCAGCAGCTCCGGGGTGGGACAGGGGGCAGCAGATACGCAGTATTTT
TRBV6-5,TRBJ2-5,-,-,CASSDAGYTAEQYF,TGTGCCAGCAGTGATGCAGGGTATACGGCGGAGCAGTACTTC
TRBV6-4,TRBJ2-1,few,TRBD2,CASSVQGTSGHNEQFF,TGTGCCAGCAGTGTCCAGGGGACTAGCGGCCACAATGAGCAGTTCTTC
TRBV20-1,TRBJ2-5,few,-,CSAREAAGSGETQYF,TGCAGTGCTAGAGAAGCGGCCGGGTCGGGAGAGACCCAGTACTTC
TRBV7-2,TRBJ2-7,-,-,CASSIDRLYEQYF,TGTGCCAGCAGCATAGACAGACTCTACGAGCAGTACTTC
TRBV7-3,TRBJ2-5,-,-,CASRGLNGRTQETQYF,TGTGCCAGCAGGGGTCTTAACGGGCGTACGCAAGAGACCCAGTACTTC
TRBV6-5,TRBJ2-6,few,-,CASSYAPGRGANVLTF,TGTGCCAGCAGTTACGCTCCGGGTCGTGGGGCCAACGTCCTGACTTTC
TRBV7-6,TRBJ1-2,-,-,CAGSPTSDRPLTF,TGTGCCGGCAGCCCAACGTCGGACAGACCCCTCACCTTC
TRBV28,TRBJ2-7,-,TRBD1,CASSRQGNEQYF,TGTGCCAGCAGCAGACAGGGGAACGAGCAGTACTTC
TRBV7-3,TRBJ2-1,few,-,CASSLSRETYNEQFF,TGTGCCAGCAGCTTGTCCCGAGAGACCTACAATGAGCAGTTCTTC
TRBV4-1,TRBJ2-5,many,-,CASSQHLGEGVDQETQYF,TGCGCCAGCAGCCAACACCTAGGGGAGGGGGTCGACCAAGAGACCCAGTACTTC
TRBV28,TRBJ1-6,few,-,CASSLSSPVSSYNSPLHF,TGTGCCAGCAGTTTATCGTCGCCGGTCAGCTCCTATAATTCACCCCTCCACTTT
TRBV6-6,TRBJ1-5,few,-,CASRLQGRGNQPQHF,TGTGCCAGCAGACTACAGGGCCGGGGCAATCAGCCCCAGCATTTT
TRBV7-8,TRBJ2-1,few,-,CASSDGTPRDEQFF,TGTGCCAGCAGCGACGGGACTCCTAGGGATGAGCAGTTCTTC